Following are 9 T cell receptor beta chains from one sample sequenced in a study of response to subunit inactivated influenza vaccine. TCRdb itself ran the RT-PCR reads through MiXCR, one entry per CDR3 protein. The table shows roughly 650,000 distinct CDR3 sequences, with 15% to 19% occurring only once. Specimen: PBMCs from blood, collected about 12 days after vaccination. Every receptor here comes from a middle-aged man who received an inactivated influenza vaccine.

The chain's CDR3 is CASSPGTGLVYGYTF. CDR3 nucleotides: TGTGCCAGCAGTCCGGGGACAGGTTTAGTCTATGGCTACACCTTC. The chain links TRBV12-3 or TRBV12-4 to TRBJ1-2; 8 bases fit TRBD1. V dropped 5 bases and J dropped 4; count of bases not matched to a gene: 9. The CDR3 is 15 residues long.

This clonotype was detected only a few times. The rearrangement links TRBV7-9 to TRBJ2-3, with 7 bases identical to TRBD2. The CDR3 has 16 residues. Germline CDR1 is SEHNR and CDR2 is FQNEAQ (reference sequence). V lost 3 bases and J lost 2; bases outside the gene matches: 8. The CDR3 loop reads CASSFWRGYDTDTQYF. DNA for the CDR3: TGTGCCAGCAGCTTCTGGCGGGGGTACGACACAGATACGCAGTATTTT.

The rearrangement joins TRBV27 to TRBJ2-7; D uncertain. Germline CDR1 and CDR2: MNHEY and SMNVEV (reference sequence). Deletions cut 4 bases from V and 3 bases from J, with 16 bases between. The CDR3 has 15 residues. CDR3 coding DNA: TGTGCCAGCAGTTCCCCAGCCGTAGGGTTCTACGAGCAGTACTTC. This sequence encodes CASSSPAVGFYEQYF.

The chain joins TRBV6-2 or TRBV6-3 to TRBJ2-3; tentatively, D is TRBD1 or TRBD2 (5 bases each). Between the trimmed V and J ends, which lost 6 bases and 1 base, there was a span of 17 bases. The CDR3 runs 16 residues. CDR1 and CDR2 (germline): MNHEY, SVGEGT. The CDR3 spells CASSNPRGARTDTQYF. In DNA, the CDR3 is TGTGCCAGCAGCAACCCGCGAGGGGCCCGCACAGATACGCAGTATTTT.

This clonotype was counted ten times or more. CDR3 DNA: TGTGCCAGCAGTTTAGTGGAGAATTCACCCCTCCACTTT. This translates into CASSLVENSPLHF. This sequence joins TRBV12-3 or TRBV12-4 and TRBJ1-6, with no clear D. The CDR3 length is 13 residues. V shed 1 base and J shed 7 bases, with 5 bases lying between them.

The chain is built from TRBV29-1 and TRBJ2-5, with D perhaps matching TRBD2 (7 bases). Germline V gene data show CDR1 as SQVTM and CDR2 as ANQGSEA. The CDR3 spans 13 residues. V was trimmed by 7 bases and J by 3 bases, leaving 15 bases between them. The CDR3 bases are TGCAGCGCCGGGGGGACATGGGAAGAGACCCAGTACTTC. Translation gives CSAGGTWEETQYF.

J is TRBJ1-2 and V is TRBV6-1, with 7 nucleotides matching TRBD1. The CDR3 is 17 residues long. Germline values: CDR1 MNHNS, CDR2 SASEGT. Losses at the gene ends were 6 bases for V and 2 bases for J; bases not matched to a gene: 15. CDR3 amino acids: CASRDIGTVIANYGYTF. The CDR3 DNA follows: TGTGCCAGCAGAGACATAGGGACAGTTATTGCGAACTATGGCTACACCTTC.

CDR3 sequence reads: CASSDPLAGIYEQYF. CDR3 nucleotide sequence: TGTGCCAGCAGCGACCCCCTAGCGGGGATCTACGAGCAGTACTTC. The rearrangement links TRBV7-3 to TRBJ2-7; 9 nucleotides match TRBD2. V was pared by 5 bases and J by 3 bases, with 8 bases of the junction left unmatched. The CDR3 is 15 residues long. Germline CDR1 is SGHTA and CDR2 is FQGTGA.

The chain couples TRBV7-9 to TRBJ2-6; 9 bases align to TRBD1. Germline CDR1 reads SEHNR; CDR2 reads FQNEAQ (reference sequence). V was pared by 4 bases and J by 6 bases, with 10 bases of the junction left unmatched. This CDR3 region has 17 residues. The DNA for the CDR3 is TGTGCCAGCAGCTCTCGGGACAGGGATTGGAAGGCCAACGTCCTGACTTTC. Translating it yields CASSSRDRDWKANVLTF.